Listed here are 17 T cell receptor beta chains from one sample, sequenced in a study of blood T cells in healthy people across ages. Through a sample-barcoded 5' primer and a J-beta primer mix, a second PCR was run for roughly 6 to 11 cycles. TCRdb called the 5' RACE reads again in MiXCR, with one record for every CDR3 protein. The sample has 1.4 million or so distinct CDR3 sequences; around 40% are singletons. Material: blood. Every receptor here comes from a woman aged 18-29 years in good health.

V is TRBV29-1 and J is TRBJ2-1; D gene ambiguous. The germline V gene has CDR1 SQVTM and CDR2 ANQGSEA. V was clipped by 4 bases and J by 4 bases, with 14 bases between them. This CDR3 has 14 amino acids. For the CDR3, the DNA is TGCAGCGTTGTCGAAGGCCTAGGGTACAATGAGCAGTTCTTC. This codes for CSVVEGLGYNEQFF.

This clonotype was seen more than once but under ten times. The chain combines TRBV12-3 or TRBV12-4 with TRBJ1-2, with D unresolved. The CDR3 spans 13 residues. Trimming stripped 3 bases from V and 8 bases from J, with 13 bases between. The DNA of the CDR3 is TGTGCCAGCAGTTTGCGGGAGGGTACGGGCTACACCTTC. Translated: CASSLREGTGYTF.

A word on this clonotype: An end of the junction differs from the germline gene, which may be a read error. The chain employs TRBV9 and TRBJ2-3; D not resolved. The CDR3 runs 15 residues. CDR1 SGDLS and CDR2 YYNGEE come from the germline V gene. CDR3 bases: TGTGCCGGCAGCCTCAGAGAAGGTCTCTTAGATACGCAGTATTTT. Residues: CAGSLREGLLDTQYF.

The V call is TRBV12-3 or TRBV12-4, the J call TRBJ1-1, with D hard to call. Trimming stripped 3 bases from V and 7 bases from J, with 12 bases between. The CDR3 runs 13 residues. The CDR3 DNA follows: TGTGCCAGCAGTTTGGGCCCTTCGGGTGAAGCTTTCTTT. It specifies CASSLGPSGEAFF.

CDR3 DNA: TGTGCCAGCAGTTACGATCAGAGAACTGAAGCTTTCTTT. Translating it yields CASSYDQRTEAFF. This chain joins TRBV6-2 or TRBV6-3 and TRBJ1-1; D unclear. The germline CDR1 and CDR2 sequences are MNHEY and SVGEGT. Between the trimmed V and J ends, which lost 2 bases and 5 bases, there was a span of 9 bases. CDR3 length: 13 residues.

The chain employs TRBV11-3 and TRBJ2-1; possibly TRBD2 for D (5 bases). V was pared by 5 bases and J by 3 bases, with 17 bases between. The CDR3 runs to 16 residues. The germline V gene encodes CDR1 SGHNT and CDR2 YENEEA. The CDR3 DNA sequence: TGTGCCAGCAGCCCCAAAATGGTTAGCGACTACAATGAGCAGTTCTTC. This codes for CASSPKMVSDYNEQFF.

This clonotype was picked up a small number of times. The genes are TRBV7-6 and TRBJ2-7; D not certain. Germline V CDR1 and CDR2: SGHVS, FNYEAQ. The CDR3 sequence is 15 residues long. Between the trimmed V and J ends, which lost 4 bases and 3 bases, there was a span of 16 bases. This CDR3 reads CASSYSEGSLYEQYF. The CDR3 DNA sequence: TGTGCCAGCAGCTACTCAGAAGGGTCACTCTACGAGCAGTACTTC.

The genes are TRBV7-3 and TRBJ2-7; TRBD2 matches at 11 bases. The CDR3 covers 16 residues. Germline loops: CDR1 SGHTA, CDR2 FQGTGA. Trimming at V came to 4 bases and at J to 2 bases, leaving 7 bases not matched to a gene. This chain's CDR3 is CASSSLGTSGTYEQYF. CDR3 sequence (DNA): TGTGCCAGCAGCTCGCTTGGGACTAGCGGAACCTACGAGCAGTACTTC.

The sample holds a few counts of this clonotype. V is TRBV5-1 and J is TRBJ1-2; 8 bases fit TRBD1. Germline-derived CDR1 and CDR2 are SGHRS and YFSETQ. This CDR3 region has 14 residues. Trimming cost V 4 bases and J 7 bases; bases outside gene matches: 9. The CDR3 DNA reads as TGCGCCAGCAGCGCCACAGACAGGGGTTCTGGCTACACCTTC. Protein sequence: CASSATDRGSGYTF.

The V call is TRBV6-2 or TRBV6-3, the J call TRBJ2-1; TRBD2 matches 12 bases. This CDR3 is built from 16 residues. With 5 bases clipped from V and 8 bases from J, the junction kept 10 bases outside the gene matches. CDR1 and CDR2 from the germline V gene are MNHEY and SVGEGT. The CDR3 bases are TGTGCCAGCAGTCCCAGGCTAGCGGGAGGGCCCGATGAGCAGTTCTTC. This codes for CASSPRLAGGPDEQFF.

The chain recombines TRBV10-2 with TRBJ2-7, with 8 bases aligning to TRBD1. Trimming removed 1 base from V and 0 bases from J; junction bases left unmatched: 5. Germline V gives CDR1 WSHSY, CDR2 SAAADI. The CDR3 totals 16 residues. CDR3 in DNA: TGCGCCAGCAGTGAGTTTCGGACAGGGCCCTCCTACGAGCAGTACTTC. This gives the protein CASSEFRTGPSYEQYF.

This clonotype was counted a few times. The rearrangement links TRBV20-1 to TRBJ2-3, with 12 bases aligning to TRBD2. The V gene end was trimmed by 7 bases and the J gene end by 2 bases; junction bases not matched to a gene: 4. Per germline, CDR1 DFQATT and CDR2 SNEGSKA (reference sequence). The CDR3 runs to 14 residues. CDR3 amino acids: CSGSSGGDTDTQYF. In DNA form, the CDR3 reads TGCAGTGGTTCTAGCGGGGGGGACACAGATACGCAGTATTTT.

The chain is built from TRBV3-1 and TRBJ2-6, with D perhaps matching TRBD2 (5 bases). CDR1 is LGHDT and CDR2 is YNNKEL in the germline V gene (reference sequence). Trimming cost V 0 bases and J 2 bases, with 11 bases left between them. CDR3 length equals 17 residues. The CDR3 here is CASSQELVGPGANVLTF. CDR3 sequence (DNA): TGTGCCAGCAGCCAAGAACTAGTAGGACCTGGGGCCAACGTCCTGACTTTC.

In this sample, this clonotype turned up many times. The CDR3 DNA sequence: TGTGCCAGCTGGCTCAGTGACCTCTCCTACAATGAGCAGTTCTTC. Protein: CASWLSDLSYNEQFF. This chain uses TRBV12-3 or TRBV12-4 with TRBJ2-1; D unresolved. This CDR3 comprises 15 residues. The V gene lost 8 bases and the J gene lost 0 bases, with 14 bases spanning the gap.

This clonotype was found a few times. The CDR3 sequence: CSVDGGTFYNEQFF. In nucleotides, the CDR3 is TGCAGCGTTGACGGCGGGACCTTTTACAATGAGCAGTTCTTC. The genes are TRBV29-1 and TRBJ2-1, with a possible D match to TRBD2 (6 bases). The length of the CDR3 is 14 residues. V dropped 3 bases and J dropped 4 bases, with 13 bases sitting between them. Germline lookup yields CDR1 SQVTM and CDR2 ANQGSEA.

This clonotype was detected a few times. The chain joins TRBV5-1 to TRBJ2-5; no definite D call. Germline loops: CDR1 SGHRS, CDR2 YFSETQ. This CDR3 contains 15 residues. V was pared by 4 bases and J by 3 bases, with 16 bases between. In DNA, the CDR3 is TGCGCCAGCAGCCCAGGCTCGTCGTCGAAAGAGACCCAGTACTTC. Translated, it gives CASSPGSSSKETQYF.

The V and J genes are TRBV7-9 and TRBJ2-7; 8 bases map to TRBD2. The CDR3 has 16 amino acids. The V segment lost 3 bases and the J segment 7 bases; nucleotides outside the gene matches: 14. Germline lookup yields CDR1 SEHNR and CDR2 FQNEAQ (reference sequence). The CDR3, as DNA: TGTGCCAGCAGCTTGTCCGGACTAGCTGTAGACAATGAGCAGTACTTC. Translated: CASSLSGLAVDNEQYF.